The subject of this entry is one T cell receptor beta chain. The germline gives CDR1 SNHLY, CDR2 FYNNEI. The CDR3 consists of 14 residues. V shed 6 bases, J shed 4 bases, and the junction held 5 bases outside the gene matches. The entry originates in a study of identical twins. TCRdb re-analysed the 5' RACE reads in MiXCR, keeping a single row per CDR3 protein. The table includes about 490,000 distinct CDR3 sequences, 12% to 15% detected once. In addition, the sample was reused for a study of yellow fever vaccine responses in identical twins.

This clonotype was obtained from a woman younger than 30 in good health. The V and J genes are TRBV2 and TRBJ2-7; 11 bases align to TRBD1. Sequenced input: CD4+ T cells sorted from blood. CDR3 sequence: CASRKGTGGYEQYV. The CDR3 region has the DNA TGTGCCAGCAGGAAAGGGACAGGGGGATACGAGCAGTACGTC.